The 27 T cell receptor beta chains presented below share a single source sample, sequenced in a study of a mutant IDH1 vaccine in newly diagnosed glioma. This table comes from immunoSEQ multiplex PCR, and its TCRdb copy is limited to in-frame clones, with some not included. There are about 85,000 clones in the sample; just under 90% occur only once, and approximately 0.8% lies in the top ten. No antigen has been assigned to these receptors. Time point in this sample: week 47, end of study. Alongside topical imiquimod, each dose of vaccine comprised 300 ug of mutant IDH1 20-mer peptide. Sequencing was performed on PBMCs, taken from a glioma patient whose treatment included an IDH1 peptide vaccine. The receptors were sampled from a woman aged 50 to 60 with glioma.

The chain recombines TRBV2 with TRBJ1-1; no clear D gene. V was pared by 7 bases and J by 1 base, with 10 bases between. This CDR3 is built from 13 residues. Germline CDR1 reads SNHLY; CDR2 reads FYNNEI. CDR3 nucleotide sequence: TGTGCCAGCACGTTTTCCAGGAACACTGAAGCTTTCTTT. Residues: CASTFSRNTEAFF.

The V and J genes are TRBV4-2 and TRBJ2-1; 12 bases map to TRBD2. Losses at the gene ends were 4 bases for V and 6 bases for J; bases not matched to a gene: 7. The CDR3 is made up of 16 amino acids. Germline-derived CDR1 and CDR2 are LGHNA and YNFKEQ. CDR3 in amino acids: CASSPGWTSGTNEQFF. The CDR3 nucleotides are TGTGCCAGCAGCCCAGGGTGGACTAGCGGGACCAATGAGCAGTTCTTC.

This chain connects TRBV5-1 to TRBJ1-2, with 9 bases fitting TRBD1. Germline CDR1 SGHRS, CDR2 YFSETQ. CDR3 length: 14 residues. The trim removed 4 bases at V and 6 bases at J, leaving 7 bases unmatched. This CDR3 reads CASSPDRGRDGYTF. In DNA, the CDR3 is TGCGCCAGCAGCCCGGACAGGGGTCGGGATGGCTACACCTTC.

The table lists this clone with a count of one. The chain uses TRBV7-8 and TRBJ1-3, with D tentatively TRBD1 (5 bases). The V end was cut by 1 base, the J end by 0 bases, with 10 bases between. CDR1 and CDR2 from the germline V gene are SGHVS and FQNEAQ. The CDR3 has 16 amino acids. Here the CDR3 DNA reads TGTGCCAGCAGCTTAGGATCAGGGATCTCTGGAAACACCATATATTTT. Encoded protein: CASSLGSGISGNTIYF.

This chain's CDR3 is CASRNGGETQYF. CDR3 nucleotide sequence: TGTGCCAGCAGGAACGGGGGTGAGACCCAGTACTTC. The chain recombines TRBV11-2 with TRBJ2-5; the D gene is possibly TRBD2 (6 bases). The length of the CDR3 is 12 residues. Trimming shortened V by 6 bases and J by 5 bases, and 10 bases separated the two germline ends. CDR1 SGHAT and CDR2 FQNNGV come from the germline V gene.

About this clone: A junction boundary mismatches the germline segment, possibly from a read error. The J gene is TRBJ2-5, the V gene TRBV7-7; D might be TRBD1 or TRBD2, each matching 5 bases. The germline V gene encodes CDR1 SSHAT and CDR2 FNYEAQ (reference sequence). The CDR3 is 14 amino acids. The CDR3 sequence: CASSPLRGGETQYF. DNA for the CDR3: TGTGCTAGCAGCCCCCTGAGGGGTGGAGAGACCCAGTACTTC.

V and J are TRBV27 and TRBJ2-3; 13 bases match TRBD2. Trimming cost V 1 base and J 6 bases; bases outside gene matches: 10. CDR3 length: 18 residues. Germline lookup yields CDR1 MNHEY and CDR2 SMNVEV (reference sequence). In DNA, the CDR3 is TGTGCCAGCAGTTTATGGCCCCCGGGACTAGCGGGAACCGATACGCAGTATTTT. Protein sequence: CASSLWPPGLAGTDTQYF.

This chain uses TRBV19 with TRBJ2-4, with D maybe TRBD2 (6 bases). V lost 6 bases and J lost 5, with 14 bases in between. The germline gives CDR1 LNHDA, CDR2 SQIVND (reference sequence). The CDR3 covers 14 residues. The CDR3 DNA is TGTGCCAGTAGCCCATGGGGGGTCGAAAACATTCAGTACTTC. It yields the protein CASSPWGVENIQYF. Filled out from reference TRBV19 and TRBJ2-4, the complete variable domain reads DGGITQSPKYLFRKEGQNVTLSCEQNLNHDAMYWYRQDPGQGLRLIYYSQIVNDFQKGDIAEGYSVSREKKESFPLTVTSAQKNPTAFYLCASSPWGVENIQYFGAGTRLSVL.

The V and J genes are TRBV6-5 and TRBJ2-5, with D uncertain. CDR3 length: 14 amino acids. Germline assignment: CDR1 MNHEY and CDR2 SVGAGI. V lost 2 bases and J 0 bases, leaving 7 bases between the germline ends. The CDR3: CASSYVSNQETQYF. DNA for the CDR3: TGTGCCAGCAGTTACGTCTCAAACCAAGAGACCCAGTACTTC.

V and J are TRBV6-7 and TRBJ1-1, with D hard to call. TRBV6-7 is an open reading frame, and its role is uncertain. Trimming cost V 1 base and J 2 bases, with 17 bases left between them. The CDR3 consists of 17 residues. CDR3 in DNA: TGTGCCAGCAGTTACTTAGGCCGTAATCGTACCAACACTGAAGCTTTCTTT. Protein: CASSYLGRNRTNTEAFF.

The chain has TRBV30 and TRBJ2-1; 10 bases are shared with TRBD2. The germline V gene encodes CDR1 GTSNPN and CDR2 SVGIG (reference sequence). V lost 0 bases to trimming and J lost 4 bases; unmatched junction nucleotides: 6. The CDR3 extends over 16 amino acids. The CDR3 DNA follows: TGTGCCTGGAGTGTCCAGACTAGCGGGCCGTACAATGAGCAGTTCTTC. Its translation is CAWSVQTSGPYNEQFF.

The V and J genes are TRBV2 and TRBJ2-1, with 14 bases identical to TRBD2. CDR1 and CDR2 from the germline V gene are SNHLY and FYNNEI. The CDR3 is made up of 15 amino acids. V was clipped by 7 bases and J by 9 bases; unmatched bases: 8. CDR3 coding DNA: TGTGCCAGCATCTTGGGACTAGCGGGAGATTCTGAGCAGTTCTTC. It translates to CASILGLAGDSEQFF.

The chain employs TRBV7-8 and TRBJ1-5; 7 bases line up with TRBD1. Per germline, CDR1 SGHVS and CDR2 FQNEAQ. J lost 4 bases, V lost 1 base, and 4 bases had no gene match. The CDR3 length is 15 residues. The CDR3 region is CASSLDRGRNQPQHF. Written as DNA, the CDR3 is TGTGCCAGCAGCTTAGACAGGGGCAGGAATCAGCCCCAGCATTTT.

The V and J genes are TRBV9 and TRBJ2-3, with 9 bases matching TRBD1. The germline gives CDR1 SGDLS, CDR2 YYNGEE. This CDR3 contains 16 residues. V shed 4 bases and J 2 bases; nucleotides not matched to a gene: 8. This chain's CDR3 is CASSLGTGLATDTQYF. The CDR3 nucleotides read TGTGCCAGCAGCCTCGGGACAGGGCTAGCCACAGATACGCAGTATTTT. Looking up the rest from reference TRBV9 and TRBJ2-3 gives the full variable domain: DSGVTQTPKHLITATGQRVTLRCSPRSGDLSVYWYQQSLDQGLQFLIQYYNGEERAKGNILERFSAQQFPDLHSELNLSSLELGDSALYFCASSLGTGLATDTQYFGPGTRLTVL.

On this clone itself: An end of the junction does not agree with germline; a read error may underlie this. The J gene is TRBJ2-2, the V gene TRBV7-7, with 7 bases aligning to TRBD1. Germline V gene data show CDR1 as SSHAT and CDR2 as FNYEAQ (reference sequence). The CDR3 is made up of 14 amino acids. CDR3 coding DNA: TGTGCTAGCAGCCCCAGACAGGGCACCGGGGAGCTGTTTTTT. It encodes CASSPRQGTGELFF.

The sample holds one count of this clone. This chain uses TRBV28 with TRBJ1-2; 8 bases are shared with TRBD1. The CDR3 is 13 residues long. Germline assignment: CDR1 MDHEN and CDR2 SYDVKM. J gave up 8 bases and V 6 bases, and 8 bases lay outside the gene matches. The CDR3 reads CASRIRTGSGYTF. CDR3 sequence (DNA): TGTGCCAGCAGAATCCGGACAGGGAGCGGCTACACCTTC.

About this clone itself: Sequence at one end of the junction differs from germline and may be a read error. This chain joins TRBV25-1 and TRBJ2-2, with 8 bases lining up with TRBD1. Germline values: CDR1 MGHDK, CDR2 SYGVNS. The CDR3 has 11 residues. This CDR3 is CASSDRTGMLF. Written as DNA, the CDR3 is TGTGCCAGCAGTGACCGGACAGGGATGCTTTTT.

The rearrangement joins TRBV7-2 to TRBJ2-4; D assignment may be TRBD1 or TRBD2 (5 bases each). Germline V gene lookup returns CDR1 SGHTA and CDR2 FQGNSA. This CDR3 spans 14 amino acids. Trimming removed 3 bases at V and 0 bases at J, with 6 bases between. The CDR3 region has the DNA TGTGCCAGCAGCTTTGGGACAGCCAAAAACATTCAGTACTTC. Its translation: CASSFGTAKNIQYF. The full variable domain, in which reference TRBV7-2 and TRBJ2-4 provide the parts outside the CDR3, is GAGVSQSPSNKVTEKGKDVELRCDPISGHTALYWYRQSLGQGLEFLIYFQGNSAPDKSGLPSDRFSAERTGGSVSTLTIQRTQQEDSAVYLCASSFGTAKNIQYFGAGTRLSVL.

This rearrangement joins TRBV28 to TRBJ1-3; D call uncertain. The CDR3 extends over 18 amino acids. Germline-derived CDR1 and CDR2 are MDHEN and SYDVKM. V lost 2 bases and J lost 3, with 20 bases in between. CDR3 sequence reads: CASSLPSPDRPLGNTIYF. CDR3 nucleotides: TGTGCCAGCAGTTTACCCTCCCCCGACCGGCCTCTTGGAAACACCATATATTTT.

This sequence joins TRBV28 and TRBJ1-2, with D possibly matching TRBD1 (5 bases). V shed 4 bases and J shed 2 bases, with 11 bases lying between them. The CDR3 contains 14 residues. Per germline, CDR1 MDHEN and CDR2 SYDVKM. CDR3 residues: CASSWGRANYGYTF. DNA for the CDR3: TGTGCCAGCAGTTGGGGCAGGGCGAACTATGGCTACACCTTC.

The genes are TRBV9 and TRBJ2-1; weak D call: TRBD2 (6 bases). The germline V gene encodes CDR1 SGDLS and CDR2 YYNGEE. The CDR3 runs 15 residues. V was clipped by 0 bases and J by 1 base, with 8 bases between them. Here the CDR3 reads CASSVEEGSYNEQFF. The CDR3 DNA reads TGTGCCAGCAGCGTAGAGGAGGGATCCTACAATGAGCAGTTCTTC.

The CDR3 coding sequence is TGTGCCAGCAGCTTAATCGGGACAGCGAATGAGCAGTTCTTC. It specifies CASSLIGTANEQFF. The rearrangement uses TRBV7-3 and TRBJ2-1, with 7 bases lining up with TRBD1. Germline V gene lookup returns CDR1 SGHTA and CDR2 FQGTGA. V shed 1 base and J 7 bases; nucleotides not matched to a gene: 4. The CDR3 is 14 residues long. The whole variable domain, remainder taken from reference TRBV7-3 and TRBJ2-1, is GAGVSQTPSNKVTEKGKYVELRCDPISGHTALYWYRQSLGQGPEFLIYFQGTGAADDSGLPNDRFFAVRPEGSVSTLKIQRTERGDSAVYLCASSLIGTANEQFFGPGTRLTVL.

This clone was observed a single time. J is TRBJ1-1 and V is TRBV28; unclear D gene. V was shortened by 7 bases and J by 4 bases, with 10 bases between the two germline ends. This CDR3 has 12 amino acids. Germline V lookup: CDR1 MDHEN, CDR2 SYDVKM. CDR3 coding DNA: TGTGCCAGCATCCCCAGAAGCACTGAAGCTTTCTTT. Translated: CASIPRSTEAFF.

The chain couples TRBV6-5 to TRBJ2-7, with 8 positions matching TRBD1. This CDR3 is 14 amino acids long. Per germline, CDR1 MNHEY and CDR2 SVGAGI. V was pared by 2 bases and J by 3 bases, with 3 bases of the junction left unmatched. CDR3 nucleotide sequence: TGTGCCAGCAGTTACGGCACAGGGGGCTACGAGCAGTACTTC. Amino acids: CASSYGTGGYEQYF.

The rearrangement links TRBV28 to TRBJ2-7, with a tentative D call TRBD1 (6 bases). V was clipped by 5 bases and J by 0 bases, with 14 bases between them. The CDR3 consists of 15 residues. Germline CDR1 is MDHEN and CDR2 is SYDVKM. DNA for the CDR3: TGTGCCAGCAGTGAAGGACAGCCCAGCTCCTACGAGCAGTACTTC. This sequence encodes CASSEGQPSSYEQYF.

The chain employs TRBV6-1 and TRBJ2-3; 9 nucleotides match TRBD2. The germline V gene encodes CDR1 MNHNS and CDR2 SASEGT. Trimming took 3 bases from V and 3 from J; bases not matched to a gene: 4. CDR3 length: 15 amino acids. The CDR3 sequence: CASSDGLAWTDTQYF. The CDR3 DNA follows: TGTGCCAGCAGTGACGGACTAGCGTGGACAGATACGCAGTATTTT.

This clone was seen a handful of times. The CDR3 region is CASTSWGAPEAFF. CDR3 sequence (DNA): TGTGCCAGTACTTCCTGGGGGGCCCCTGAAGCTTTCTTT. The chain uses TRBV19 and TRBJ1-1; weak D call: TRBD1 (6 bases). Trimming removed 7 bases at V and 6 bases at J, with 15 bases between. CDR3 size: 13 residues. Germline V gene data show CDR1 as LNHDA and CDR2 as SQIVND (reference sequence).